These 2 T cell receptor beta chains originate from one sample sequenced in a study of CD8 T cells in ankylosing spondylitis. MiXCR, run by TCRdb on the 5' RACE reads, gives a single entry per CDR3 protein. The top ten hold less than 15% of the sample, which has 130,000 or so distinct CDR3 sequences, roughly 7.3% seen once. Input material: blood, either unsorted or a sorted T cell fraction (not recorded which). Receptors originate from a male donor with ankylosing spondylitis or in good health (not recorded which).

This clonotype has a count of ten or more. CDR3 bases: TGTGCCAGCAGTCCCCGGACAGGGTCGTACGAGCAGTACTTC. Its protein is CASSPRTGSYEQYF. The chain carries TRBV27 and TRBJ2-7, with 8 bases identical to TRBD1. The CDR3 has 14 residues. The V gene's germline CDR1 is MNHEY and CDR2 SMNVEV (reference sequence). J lost 4 bases, V lost 5 bases, and 7 bases had no gene match.

This clonotype has ten or more counts. The chain uses TRBV29-1 and TRBJ2-2; D is ambiguous. Germline-derived CDR1 and CDR2 are SQVTM and ANQGSEA. This CDR3 contains 15 residues. Trimming stripped 2 bases from V and 0 bases from J, with 10 bases between. The CDR3 region has the DNA TGCAGCGTTGAACGCTCCATGTCGAACACCGGGGAGCTGTTTTTT. Encoded protein: CSVERSMSNTGELFF.